The 28 T cell receptor beta chains listed next were all sequenced from one sample in a study of OX40 agonist ivuxolimab in advanced cancers. The protocol was immunoSEQ multiplex PCR, while the TCRdb copy is restricted to in-frame clones and leaves out a portion. The table shows roughly 73,000 clones, with 80% to 90% occurring only once. The sample consisted of CD4+ or CD8+ T cells sorted from blood, taken in a trial of the OX40 agonist ivuxolimab. The origin of the receptors is an adult with an advanced solid tumor such as melanoma, head and neck, liver or kidney cancer.

This clone is a singleton in its sample. This chain links TRBV9 with TRBJ2-3; a possible D gene is TRBD1 (6 bases). Looked up from germline, CDR1 is SGDLS and CDR2 is YYNGEE. V was trimmed by 5 bases and J by 4 bases, leaving 14 bases between them. The CDR3 covers 14 residues. CDR3 nucleotide sequence: TGTGCCAGCAGTTTGGGGGCATCTTCAGATACGCAGTATTTT. Protein sequence: CASSLGASSDTQYF.

This clone came up once. The chain uses TRBV10-1 and TRBJ2-7, with a tentative D call TRBD1 (6 bases). CDR1 is WNHNN and CDR2 is SYGVQD in the germline V gene (reference sequence). CDR3 length: 13 residues. V shed 8 bases and J shed 2 bases, with 13 bases lying between them. The CDR3 coding sequence is TGCGCCAGCGAGCGACAGGAAACCTACGAGCAGTACTTC. Translation: CASERQETYEQYF.

The chain links TRBV6-6 to TRBJ1-1, with 7 bases aligning to TRBD1. CDR1 and CDR2 (germline): MNHNY, SVGAGI (reference sequence). This CDR3 comprises 15 residues. V was clipped by 5 bases and J by 1 base; unmatched bases: 7. DNA of the CDR3: TGTGCCAGCAGTCCAACGACAGGGAGGAACACTGAAGCTTTCTTT. Amino acids: CASSPTTGRNTEAFF.

The gene calls are TRBV9 and TRBJ2-3; 9 bases are a match to TRBD1. This CDR3 comprises 16 residues. After removal of 0 bases from V and 3 bases from J, the junction contained 5 bases not matched to a gene. Per the germline V gene, CDR1 is SGDLS and CDR2 is YYNGEE. CDR3 coding DNA: TGTGCCAGCAGCGTAGGGACAGGGGTAGAGACAGATACGCAGTATTTT. Translation: CASSVGTGVETDTQYF.

The rearrangement uses TRBV7-5 and TRBJ2-3. TRBV7-5 is flagged as a pseudogene. The CDR3 contains 14 residues. Here the CDR3 reads CARTQPKAMGTQYF. The CDR3, as DNA: TGTGCCAGAACCCAACCAAAGGCAATGGGTACGCAGTATTTT.

Notes on this clone: Additional DNA sequences in this sample encode the identical CDR3. The V call is TRBV5-1, the J call TRBJ2-1; D is perhaps TRBD1 or TRBD2 (6 bases each). Trimming stripped 1 base from V and 4 bases from J, with 12 bases between. Germline lookup yields CDR1 SGHRS and CDR2 YFSETQ. CDR3 length: 15 residues. The CDR3 sequence is CASSLSGAGYNEQFF. The CDR3 nucleotides are TGCGCCAGCAGCTTGTCGGGGGCGGGTTACAATGAGCAGTTCTTC.

The chain is built from TRBV5-4 and TRBJ1-1; tentatively, D is TRBD1 (5 bases). CDR1 is SGHNT, CDR2 YYREEE, per germline (reference sequence). V dropped 4 bases and J dropped 2 bases, with 15 bases sitting between them. The CDR3 runs 15 residues. The CDR3 is CASSPVTTGNTEAFF. The CDR3 coding sequence is TGTGCCAGCAGCCCGGTTACAACAGGCAACACTGAAGCTTTCTTT.

The rearrangement joins TRBV19 to TRBJ2-7, with 10 bases matching TRBD1. Looked up from germline, CDR1 is LNHDA and CDR2 is SQIVND (reference sequence). V dropped 8 bases and J dropped 1; count of bases not matched to a gene: 8. The CDR3 is made up of 15 amino acids. CDR3 in DNA: TGTGCCAGTCGCCCCCCGGGACAGGGGTCCTACGAGCAGTACTTC. This gives the protein CASRPPGQGSYEQYF.

The V call is TRBV11-3, the J call TRBJ1-2; TRBD1 agrees at 8 bases. The V gene end was trimmed by 7 bases and the J gene end by 2 bases; junction bases not matched to a gene: 21. The CDR3 is 19 residues long. The germline gives CDR1 SGHNT, CDR2 YENEEA. CDR3 residues: CASIGRPHRGKIPNYGYTF. Written as DNA, the CDR3 is TGTGCCAGCATCGGGAGGCCCCACAGGGGGAAGATCCCAAACTATGGCTACACCTTC.

The chain links TRBV7-8 to TRBJ2-5, with TRBD2 matching over 10 bases. The junction had 13 bases not matched to a gene; V was cut back by 5 bases and J by 4 bases. This CDR3 spans 17 amino acids. Germline V gene data show CDR1 as SGHVS and CDR2 as FQNEAQ. CDR3 sequence: CASSPRAEIAGGETQYF. CDR3 coding DNA: TGTGCCAGCAGCCCAAGGGCCGAAATAGCGGGGGGAGAGACCCAGTACTTC.

The chain uses TRBV19 and TRBJ2-4; unclear D gene. The ends were cut back, 3 bases at V and 0 bases at J, with 9 bases in the middle. The CDR3 totals 15 residues. From germline, CDR1 is LNHDA and CDR2 SQIVND (reference sequence). The DNA of the CDR3 is TGTGCCAGTAGTATTAGTCTGCTAGCCAAAAACATTCAGTACTTC. It yields the protein CASSISLLAKNIQYF.

In its sample, this clone was seen once. CDR3 nucleotides: TGCGCCAGCAGCTTGCAGGGGGACAATCAGCCCCAGCATTTT. Translation gives CASSLQGDNQPQHF. The chain has TRBV5-1 and TRBJ1-5; 7 nucleotides agree with TRBD1. V shed 1 base and J 3 bases; nucleotides not matched to a gene: 1. Germline lookup yields CDR1 SGHRS and CDR2 YFSETQ. The CDR3 extends over 14 amino acids.

This sequence joins TRBV7-3 and TRBJ2-1; D perhaps matches TRBD1 (6 bases). Germline V gene sequence: CDR1 SGHTA, CDR2 FQGTGA. The CDR3 runs 15 residues. V dropped 4 bases and J dropped 6 bases, with 16 bases sitting between them. The CDR3 reads CASSYQELGGNEQFF. Here the CDR3 DNA reads TGTGCCAGCAGCTACCAGGAGCTAGGGGGCAATGAGCAGTTCTTC.

The chain has TRBV5-5 and TRBJ2-7; D is unresolved. Trimming left V 0 bases short and J 0 bases short, with 13 bases between. The V gene's germline CDR1 is SGHKS and CDR2 YYEKEE (reference sequence). There are 16 residues in the CDR3. This CDR3 reads CASSLGPVPSSYEQYF. The DNA for the CDR3 is TGTGCCAGCAGCTTGGGCCCCGTCCCAAGCTCCTACGAGCAGTACTTC.

V gene TRBV18 combines with J gene TRBJ2-6; D gene uncertain. The CDR3 sequence is 17 residues long. The germline V and J ends were trimmed by 0 bases and 0 bases, with 9 bases remaining between them. CDR1 and CDR2 from the germline V gene are KGHSH and LQKENI. As DNA, the CDR3 is TGTGCCAGCTCACCACCTCTACCCGGCTCTGGGGCCAACGTCCTGACTTTC. Its translation: CASSPPLPGSGANVLTF.

This clone has more than one count but fewer than ten. The chain links TRBV2 to TRBJ1-6; no clear D. Germline V gene lookup returns CDR1 SNHLY and CDR2 FYNNEI. Between the trimmed V and J ends, which lost 6 bases and 10 bases, there was a span of 10 bases. There are 12 residues in the CDR3. The CDR3 sequence is CASSVGRSPLHF. As DNA, the CDR3 is TGTGCCAGCAGCGTTGGTCGGTCACCCCTCCACTTT.

The V gene is TRBV9, the J gene TRBJ2-5; possibly TRBD2 for D (6 bases). Germline V CDR1 and CDR2: SGDLS, YYNGEE. V lost 4 bases to trimming and J lost 7 bases, with 17 bases between them. This CDR3 comprises 14 residues. DNA of the CDR3: TGTGCCAGCAGCCCGAGGAGGGAGAAGGGGACCCAGTACTTC. It encodes CASSPRREKGTQYF.

The chain uses TRBV6-6 and TRBJ2-1; TRBD2 matches 13 bases. CDR1 and CDR2 (germline): MNHNY, SVGAGI (reference sequence). This CDR3 has 14 amino acids. The J segment lost 5 bases and the V segment lost 7 bases, leaving 2 bases of the junction unmatched. Written as DNA, the CDR3 is TGTGCCAGCACCGGGACTAGCGGGAACAATGAGCAGTTCTTC. Protein product: CASTGTSGNNEQFF.

This chain links TRBV6-1 with TRBJ2-5, with a weak D call TRBD1 (5 bases). The germline CDR1 and CDR2 sequences are MNHNS and SASEGT. V was clipped by 2 bases and J by 2 bases, with 9 bases between them. CDR3 size: 14 residues. CDR3 sequence (DNA): TGTGCCAGCAGTGAAATCCGACAGCAAGAGACCCAGTACTTC. Translation: CASSEIRQQETQYF.

This chain connects TRBV7-2 to TRBJ1-1; 9 positions match TRBD1. This CDR3 has 15 amino acids. Germline V lookup: CDR1 SGHTA, CDR2 FQGNSA. V trimming: 1 base; J trimming: 2 bases; junction bases outside the gene matches: 2. In nucleotides, the CDR3 is TGTGCCAGCAGCTTAGTACAGGGGGCAAACACTGAAGCTTTCTTT. Translation: CASSLVQGANTEAFF.

The genes are TRBV28 and TRBJ2-7, with 8 nucleotides matching TRBD2. Germline assignment: CDR1 MDHEN and CDR2 SYDVKM. The V segment lost 5 bases and the J segment 3 bases; nucleotides outside the gene matches: 9. This CDR3 region has 15 residues. This CDR3 is CASSEAGAGGYEQYF. The CDR3 region has the DNA TGTGCCAGCAGTGAAGCGGGTGCGGGAGGCTACGAGCAGTACTTC.

The chain links TRBV5-1 to TRBJ2-7, with 12 bases that match TRBD2. The CDR3 spans 17 residues. Trimming at V came to 3 bases and at J to 1 base, leaving 8 bases not matched to a gene. Germline V gives CDR1 SGHRS, CDR2 YFSETQ. CDR3 DNA: TGCGCCAGCAGCTACGGACTAGCGGGGAGACTTTCCTACGAGCAGTACTTC. Protein: CASSYGLAGRLSYEQYF.

V gene TRBV5-1 combines with J gene TRBJ1-2; 7 nucleotides match TRBD1. CDR3 length equals 17 residues. The V segment lost 0 bases and the J segment 5 bases; nucleotides outside the gene matches: 13. Germline-derived CDR1 and CDR2 are SGHRS and YFSETQ. The CDR3, as DNA: TGCGCCAGCAGCTTGGCTGATAGGACAGGCGGCACTTATGGCTACACCTTC. Its protein is CASSLADRTGGTYGYTF.

This chain connects TRBV10-1 to TRBJ2-7; 8 nucleotides match TRBD1. After removal of 0 bases from V and 5 bases from J, the junction contained 6 bases not matched to a gene. Germline CDR1 WNHNN, CDR2 SYGVQD (reference sequence). There are 15 residues in the CDR3. CDR3: CASSESDRAEDEQYF. The CDR3 nucleotides read TGCGCCAGCAGTGAGTCGGACAGGGCGGAGGACGAGCAGTACTTC.

This clone has only one observation. The chain joins TRBV6-1 to TRBJ2-2; D perhaps matches TRBD1 (6 bases). CDR3 length equals 19 residues. Trimming shortened V by 3 bases and J by 4 bases, and 24 bases separated the two germline ends. Germline-derived CDR1 and CDR2 are MNHNS and SASEGT. CDR3 amino acids: CASSDLTGTQIYITGELFF. CDR3 coding DNA: TGTGCCAGCAGTGATCTAACCGGGACACAAATTTATATCACCGGGGAGCTGTTTTTT.

The table lists this clone with a count of one. The J gene is TRBJ2-1, the V gene TRBV10-3; tentative D call: TRBD2 (5 bases). The germline V gene has CDR1 ENHRY and CDR2 SYGVKD. Trimming stripped 11 bases from V and 7 bases from J, with 15 bases between. CDR3 size: 12 residues. The CDR3 loop reads CASGSIVNEQFF. CDR3 nucleotides: TGTGCCTCGGGGAGTATCGTAAATGAGCAGTTCTTC.

CDR3 sequence: CASSQDGTSGNTIYF. CDR3 DNA: TGTGCCAGCAGCCAAGACGGCACTAGCGGAAACACCATATATTTT. V and J are TRBV4-2 and TRBJ1-3; D is ambiguous. Germline CDR1 LGHNA, CDR2 YNFKEQ. V was shortened by 0 bases and J by 4 bases, with 10 bases between the two germline ends. The CDR3 spans 15 residues.

This clone was seen more than once but under ten times. The rearrangement uses TRBV6-1 and TRBJ2-7, with D hard to call. The CDR3 length is 13 residues. Per germline, CDR1 MNHNS and CDR2 SASEGT. V was clipped by 4 bases and J by 1 base, with 8 bases between them. In nucleotides, the CDR3 is TGTGCCAGCAGTGTATTGGGGTCCTACGAGCAGTACTTC. Its translation: CASSVLGSYEQYF.